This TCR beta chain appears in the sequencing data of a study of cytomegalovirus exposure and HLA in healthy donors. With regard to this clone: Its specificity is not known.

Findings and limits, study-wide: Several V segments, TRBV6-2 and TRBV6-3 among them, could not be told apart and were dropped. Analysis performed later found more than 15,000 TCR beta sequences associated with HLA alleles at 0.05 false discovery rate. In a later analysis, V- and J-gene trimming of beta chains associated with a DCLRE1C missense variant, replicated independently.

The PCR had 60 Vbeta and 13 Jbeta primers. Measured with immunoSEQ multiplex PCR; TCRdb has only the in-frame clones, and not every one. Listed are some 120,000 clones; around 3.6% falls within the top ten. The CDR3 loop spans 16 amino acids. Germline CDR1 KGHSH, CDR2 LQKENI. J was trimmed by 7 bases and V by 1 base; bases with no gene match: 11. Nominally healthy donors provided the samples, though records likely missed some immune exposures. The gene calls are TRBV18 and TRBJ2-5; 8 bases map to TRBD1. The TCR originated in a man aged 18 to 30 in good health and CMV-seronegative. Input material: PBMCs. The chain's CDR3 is CASSPLPDRGGGTQYF. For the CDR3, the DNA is TGTGCCAGCTCACCACTGCCTGACAGGGGCGGAGGGACCCAGTACTTC.